Each of the 19 T cell receptor beta chains below was sequenced from the same sample in a study of blood T cell repertoires in COVID-19. Method: immunoSEQ multiplex PCR; TCRdb's copy keeps in-frame clones and lacks some. Among fewer than 250,000 clones listed, about 87% were seen once. The specimen was peripheral blood. Receptor source: a man in his sixties with acute or convalescent COVID-19.

The CDR3 DNA reads as TGTGCCAGCAGTTACGACAGGGGGTCTGGAAACACCATATATTTT. Protein sequence: CASSYDRGSGNTIYF. This chain links TRBV6-2 or TRBV6-3 with TRBJ1-3; TRBD1 aligns across 9 bases. V was pared by 2 bases and J by 1 base, with 0 bases of the junction left unmatched. CDR3 length: 15 amino acids. CDR1 MNHEY and CDR2 SVGEGT come from the germline V gene.

The CDR3 nucleotides are TGTGCCAGTAGTATAGGCCATAAGACAGGGGGTAGCAATCAGCCCCAGCATTTT. Protein: CASSIGHKTGGSNQPQHF. J is TRBJ1-5 and V is TRBV19, with TRBD1 identical over 9 bases. The CDR3 totals 18 residues. Looked up from germline, CDR1 is LNHDA and CDR2 is SQIVND (reference sequence). The V gene end was trimmed by 1 base and the J gene end by 0 bases; junction bases not matched to a gene: 7. Combining the CDR3 with reference TRBV19 and TRBJ1-5 gives the whole variable domain DGGITQSPKYLFRKEGQNVTLSCEQNLNHDAMYWYRQDPGQGLRLIYYSQIVNDFQKGDIAEGYSVSREKKESFPLTVTSAQKNPTAFYLCASSIGHKTGGSNQPQHFGDGTRLSIL.

This chain connects TRBV3-1 (or the pseudogene TRBV3-2) to TRBJ2-7; TRBD2 aligns across 13 bases. This CDR3 region has 16 residues. Germline V gives CDR1 LGHDT, CDR2 YNNKEL (reference sequence). With V trimmed by 4 bases and J by 7 bases, 10 bases remained unmatched. The CDR3: CASSRGKTSGGREQYF. In DNA, the CDR3 is TGTGCCAGCAGCCGAGGCAAGACTAGCGGGGGGAGGGAGCAGTACTTC.

The rearrangement joins TRBV11-3 to TRBJ2-3; 8 bases fit TRBD2. The germline gives CDR1 SGHNT, CDR2 YENEEA. J was trimmed by 6 bases and V by 5 bases; bases with no gene match: 7. The CDR3 has 14 residues. The CDR3 coding sequence is TGTGCCAGCAGCCGAAGCGGGGGTGGGGATACGCAGTATTTT. Protein sequence: CASSRSGGGDTQYF.

The rearrangement uses TRBV10-3 and TRBJ2-5, with 14 bases that match TRBD2. Germline loops: CDR1 ENHRY, CDR2 SYGVKD. This CDR3 has 16 amino acids. Trimming cost V 9 bases and J 1 base; bases outside gene matches: 7. The CDR3 protein is CAIRQGLAGAQETQYF. Written as DNA, the CDR3 is TGTGCCATTCGACAGGGACTAGCGGGGGCCCAAGAGACCCAGTACTTC.

This clone was observed many times. The chain employs TRBV10-3 and TRBJ2-7; 9 bases fit TRBD1. In germline, CDR1 is ENHRY, CDR2 SYGVKD. The CDR3 sequence is 14 residues long. V was clipped by 3 bases and J by 6 bases; unmatched bases: 6. The CDR3: CAISDGTGLREQYF. CDR3 coding DNA: TGTGCCATCAGTGACGGGACAGGGTTACGCGAGCAGTACTTC.

V and J are TRBV7-8 and TRBJ2-1; TRBD2 matches at 10 bases. Unmatched junction bases numbered 8, after V lost 5 bases and J lost 4 bases. Germline assignment: CDR1 SGHVS and CDR2 FQNEAQ. There are 16 residues in the CDR3. This CDR3 is CASSPETSGPYNEQFF. CDR3 DNA sequence: TGTGCCAGCAGCCCAGAGACTAGCGGGCCATACAATGAGCAGTTCTTC.

Notes on this clone: This same CDR3 is encoded by further DNA sequences in the sample. The rearrangement links TRBV19 to TRBJ2-1, with 8 bases lining up with TRBD2. After removal of 3 bases from V and 2 bases from J, the junction contained 3 bases not matched to a gene. The germline V gene encodes CDR1 LNHDA and CDR2 SQIVND (reference sequence). This CDR3 spans 15 amino acids. CDR3 DNA sequence: TGTGCCAGTAGTATCGGGGGGGGCCCCTACAATGAGCAGTTCTTC. Translated, it gives CASSIGGGPYNEQFF.

The chain is built from TRBV11-2 and TRBJ2-7; D gene ambiguous. V lost 3 bases to trimming and J lost 2 bases, with 5 bases between them. The CDR3 totals 12 residues. Germline CDR1 reads SGHAT; CDR2 reads FQNNGV. The CDR3, as DNA: TGTGCCAGCAGCTTTACTACCTACGAGCAGTACTTC. Translation: CASSFTTYEQYF.

The chain carries TRBV24-1 and TRBJ2-2; 15 nucleotides line up with TRBD2. With V trimmed by 5 bases and J by 2 bases, 5 bases remained unmatched. Germline CDR1 is KGHDR and CDR2 is SFDVKD. The CDR3 sequence is 18 residues long. CDR3: CATSGGLAGGINTGELFF. DNA of the CDR3: TGTGCCACCAGTGGAGGACTAGCGGGGGGGATTAACACCGGGGAGCTGTTTTTT.

This clone came up once. The rearrangement links TRBV6-2 or TRBV6-3 to TRBJ2-7; weak D call: TRBD1 (5 bases). Germline assignment: CDR1 MNHEY and CDR2 SVGEGT. The CDR3 runs 14 residues. Between the trimmed V and J ends, which lost 5 bases and 6 bases, there was a span of 17 bases. Written as DNA, the CDR3 is TGTGCCAGCAGTGGGGCGCTCGAAAGTTCCGAGCAGTACTTC. Protein product: CASSGALESSEQYF.

V usage is TRBV15 and J usage is TRBJ1-1, with D possibly TRBD1 on 5 matching bases. Trimming removed 3 bases at V and 1 base at J, with 9 bases between. CDR1 is LNHNV, CDR2 YYDKDF, per germline (reference sequence). The CDR3 length is 14 residues. The CDR3 sequence is CATSSPDRNTEAFF. In DNA, the CDR3 is TGTGCCACCAGCAGCCCTGACAGGAACACTGAAGCTTTCTTT.

The chain carries TRBV5-1 and TRBJ1-2; 9 bases agree with TRBD1. The V and J ends lost 4 bases and 4 bases, in that order; junction bases with no gene match: 8. Germline V gene lookup returns CDR1 SGHRS and CDR2 YFSETQ. This CDR3 contains 15 residues. The CDR3 region is CASSIGTGKGYGYTF. The CDR3 DNA sequence: TGCGCCAGCAGCATTGGGACAGGGAAAGGCTATGGCTACACCTTC.

The chain recombines TRBV3-1 (or the pseudogene TRBV3-2) with TRBJ2-2; 13 positions agree with TRBD2. V lost 0 bases to trimming and J lost 1 base; unmatched junction nucleotides: 5. The CDR3 spans 19 residues. Germline values: CDR1 LGHDT, CDR2 YNNKEL (reference sequence). The CDR3 nucleotides are TGTGCCAGCAGCCAAGAAACTAGCGGGGGGGCTGGGAACACCGGGGAGCTGTTTTTT. It encodes CASSQETSGGAGNTGELFF.

The chain combines TRBV4-1 with TRBJ2-2, with 8 bases that match TRBD2. CDR3 length: 18 amino acids. V lost 4 bases, J lost 2 bases, and 12 bases stayed unmatched. From germline, CDR1 is MGHRA and CDR2 YSYEKL. DNA of the CDR3: TGCGCCAGCAGCCTACGAGCGCTAGCGGGCCGAAACACCGGGGAGCTGTTTTTT. It specifies CASSLRALAGRNTGELFF.

The chain has TRBV2 and TRBJ2-7; 7 nucleotides line up with TRBD1. The CDR3 totals 15 residues. Germline CDR1 is SNHLY and CDR2 is FYNNEI. The J segment lost 2 bases and the V segment lost 5 bases, leaving 9 bases of the junction unmatched. CDR3 sequence (DNA): TGTGCCAGCAGTCCTAACCGGGACAGCACCTACGAGCAGTACTTC. Encoded protein: CASSPNRDSTYEQYF.

This clone was recorded a few times. This CDR3 reads CASRRDTGRSSPLHF. The CDR3 DNA follows: TGTGCCAGCAGACGGGACACCGGGCGTAGTTCACCCCTCCACTTT. This chain connects TRBV7-3 to TRBJ1-6, with D maybe TRBD1 (6 bases). The CDR3 runs 15 residues. Germline CDR1 reads SGHTA; CDR2 reads FQGTGA. V dropped 6 bases and J dropped 9 bases, with 18 bases sitting between them.

A single count supports this clone. This sequence joins TRBV24-1 and TRBJ1-4; tentatively, D is TRBD1 (6 bases). The V end lost 3 bases, the J end lost 6 bases, and 13 bases lay between the germline ends. Germline CDR1 and CDR2: KGHDR and SFDVKD. This CDR3 has 15 amino acids. CDR3 DNA sequence: TGTGCCACCAGTGATGGGGGCCAGGGGTATGAAAAACTGTTTTTT. Protein sequence: CATSDGGQGYEKLFF.

The DNA of the CDR3 is TGCGCCAGCAGCTTGGGACGGGTGAATGAAAAACTGTTTTTT. Residues: CASSLGRVNEKLFF. The chain combines TRBV5-1 with TRBJ1-4; D gene ambiguous. Between the trimmed V and J ends, which lost 0 bases and 5 bases, there was a span of 8 bases. The CDR3 is 14 residues long. Germline CDR1 SGHRS, CDR2 YFSETQ.